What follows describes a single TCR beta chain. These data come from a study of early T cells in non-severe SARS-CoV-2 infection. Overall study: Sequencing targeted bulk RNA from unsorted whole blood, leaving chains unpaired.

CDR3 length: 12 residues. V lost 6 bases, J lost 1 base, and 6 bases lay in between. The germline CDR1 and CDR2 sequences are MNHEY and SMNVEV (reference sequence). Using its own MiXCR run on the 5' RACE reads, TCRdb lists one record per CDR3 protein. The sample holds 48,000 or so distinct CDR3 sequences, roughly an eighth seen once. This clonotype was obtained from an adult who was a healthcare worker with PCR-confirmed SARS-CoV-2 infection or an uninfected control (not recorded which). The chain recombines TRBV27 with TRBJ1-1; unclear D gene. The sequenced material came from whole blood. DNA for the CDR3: TGTGCCAGCAGGGGTTCGAACACTGAAGCTTTCTTT. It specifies CASRGSNTEAFF.